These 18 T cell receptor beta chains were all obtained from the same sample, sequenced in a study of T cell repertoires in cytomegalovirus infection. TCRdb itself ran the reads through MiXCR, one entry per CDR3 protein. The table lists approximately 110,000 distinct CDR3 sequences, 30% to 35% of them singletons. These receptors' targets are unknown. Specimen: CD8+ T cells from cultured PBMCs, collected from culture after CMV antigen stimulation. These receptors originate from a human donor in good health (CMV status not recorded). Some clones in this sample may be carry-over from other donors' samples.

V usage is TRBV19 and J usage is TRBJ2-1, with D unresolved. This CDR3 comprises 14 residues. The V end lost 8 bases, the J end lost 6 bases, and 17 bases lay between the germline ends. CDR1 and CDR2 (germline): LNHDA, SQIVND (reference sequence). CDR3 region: CASRSDFRPNEQFF. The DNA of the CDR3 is TGTGCCAGTCGTTCCGATTTTCGGCCCAATGAGCAGTTCTTC.

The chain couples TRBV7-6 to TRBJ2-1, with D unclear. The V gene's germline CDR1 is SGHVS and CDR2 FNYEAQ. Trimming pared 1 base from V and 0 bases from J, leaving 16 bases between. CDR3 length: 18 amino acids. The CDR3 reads CASSLGREIHSSYNEQFF. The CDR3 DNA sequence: TGTGCCAGCAGCTTAGGACGAGAGATCCACAGCTCCTACAATGAGCAGTTCTTC.

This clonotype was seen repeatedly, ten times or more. CDR3 residues: CASSLLENRQETQYF. In DNA form, the CDR3 reads TGTGCCAGCAGCTTACTGGAGAACCGCCAAGAGACCCAGTACTTC. The chain is built from TRBV7-2 and TRBJ2-5, with unresolved D. From germline, CDR1 is SGHTA and CDR2 FQGNSA. This CDR3 has 15 amino acids. Deletions cut 2 bases from V and 1 base from J, with 11 bases between.

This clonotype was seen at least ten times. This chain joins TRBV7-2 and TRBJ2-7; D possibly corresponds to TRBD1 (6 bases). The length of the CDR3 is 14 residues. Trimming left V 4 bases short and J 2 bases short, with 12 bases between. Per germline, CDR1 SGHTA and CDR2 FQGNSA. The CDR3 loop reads CASSSWDNAYEQYF. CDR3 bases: TGTGCCAGCAGCTCCTGGGACAACGCCTACGAGCAGTACTTC.

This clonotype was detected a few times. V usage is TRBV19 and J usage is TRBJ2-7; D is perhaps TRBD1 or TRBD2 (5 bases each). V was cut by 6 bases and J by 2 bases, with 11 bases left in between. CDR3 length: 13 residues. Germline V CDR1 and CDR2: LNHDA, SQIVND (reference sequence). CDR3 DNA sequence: TGTGCCAGTAGCGGGACGGACGCCTACGAGCAGTACTTC. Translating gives CASSGTDAYEQYF.

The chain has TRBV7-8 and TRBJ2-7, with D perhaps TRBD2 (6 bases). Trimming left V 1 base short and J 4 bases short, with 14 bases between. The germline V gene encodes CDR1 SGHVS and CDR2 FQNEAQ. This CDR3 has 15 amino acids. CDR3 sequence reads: CASSLVGGSEYEQYF. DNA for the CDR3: TGTGCCAGCAGCTTAGTTGGGGGGAGTGAATACGAGCAGTACTTC.

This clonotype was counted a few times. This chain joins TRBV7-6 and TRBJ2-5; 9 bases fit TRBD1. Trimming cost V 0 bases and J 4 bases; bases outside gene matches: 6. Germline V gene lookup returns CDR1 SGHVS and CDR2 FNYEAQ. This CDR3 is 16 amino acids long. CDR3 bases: TGTGCCAGCAGCTTAGCGCGGGGACAGGGAGGAGAGACCCAGTACTTC. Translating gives CASSLARGQGGETQYF. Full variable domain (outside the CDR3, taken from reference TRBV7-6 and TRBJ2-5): GAGVSQSPRYKVTKRGQDVALRCDPISGHVSLYWYRQALGQGPEFLTYFNYEAQQDKSGLPNDRFSAERPEGSISTLTIQRTEQRDSAMYRCASSLARGQGGETQYFGPGTRLLVL.

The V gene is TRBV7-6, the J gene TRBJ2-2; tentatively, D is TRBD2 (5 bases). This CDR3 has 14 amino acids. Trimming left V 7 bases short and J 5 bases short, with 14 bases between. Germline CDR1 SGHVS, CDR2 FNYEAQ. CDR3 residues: CASKPERVTGELFF. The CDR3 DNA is TGTGCCAGCAAACCCGAGAGGGTAACCGGGGAGCTGTTTTTT.

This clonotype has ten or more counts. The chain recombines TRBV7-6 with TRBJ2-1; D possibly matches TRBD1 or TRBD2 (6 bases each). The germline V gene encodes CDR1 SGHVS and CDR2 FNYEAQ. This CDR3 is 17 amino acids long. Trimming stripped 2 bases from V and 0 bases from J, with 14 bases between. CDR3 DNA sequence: TGTGCCAGCAGCTTATTGATTGGAGGGGGCTCCTACAATGAGCAGTTCTTC. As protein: CASSLLIGGGSYNEQFF.

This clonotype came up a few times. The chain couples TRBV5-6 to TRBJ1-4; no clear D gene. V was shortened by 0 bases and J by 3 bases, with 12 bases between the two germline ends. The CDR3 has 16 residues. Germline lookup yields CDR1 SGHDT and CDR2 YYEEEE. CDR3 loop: CASSLAHLGSNEKLFF. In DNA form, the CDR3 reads TGTGCCAGCAGCTTGGCCCACCTAGGATCTAATGAAAAACTGTTTTTT. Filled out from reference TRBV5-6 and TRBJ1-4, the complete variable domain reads DAGVTQSPTHLIKTRGQQVTLRCSPKSGHDTVSWYQQALGQGPQFIFQYYEEEERQRGNFPDRFSGHQFPNYSSELNVNALLLGDSALYLCASSLAHLGSNEKLFFGSGTQLSVL.

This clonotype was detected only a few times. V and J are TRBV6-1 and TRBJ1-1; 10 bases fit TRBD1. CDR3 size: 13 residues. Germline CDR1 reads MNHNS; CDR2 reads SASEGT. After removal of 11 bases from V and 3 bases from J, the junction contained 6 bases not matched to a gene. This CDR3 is CASPGQGYTEAFF. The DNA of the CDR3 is TGTGCCTCTCCGGGACAGGGGTACACTGAAGCTTTCTTT.

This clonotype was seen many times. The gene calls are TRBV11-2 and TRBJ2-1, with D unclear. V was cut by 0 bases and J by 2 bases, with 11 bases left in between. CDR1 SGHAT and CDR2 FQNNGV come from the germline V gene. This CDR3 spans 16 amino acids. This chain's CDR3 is CASSLDPVSAYNEQFF. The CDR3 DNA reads TGTGCCAGCAGCTTAGACCCCGTCTCCGCCTACAATGAGCAGTTCTTC.

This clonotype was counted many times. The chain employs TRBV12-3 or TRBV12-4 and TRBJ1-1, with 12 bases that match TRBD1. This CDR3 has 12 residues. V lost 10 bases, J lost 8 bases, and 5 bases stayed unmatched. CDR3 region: CATVGTGGEAFF. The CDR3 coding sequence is TGTGCCACCGTGGGGACAGGGGGCGAAGCTTTCTTT.

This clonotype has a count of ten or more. CDR3 protein: CASSPGLAGAYEQYF. The CDR3 DNA follows: TGTGCCAGCAGCCCGGGACTAGCGGGGGCCTACGAGCAGTACTTC. This chain connects TRBV7-8 to TRBJ2-7; 14 bases align to TRBD2. The V gene's germline CDR1 is SGHVS and CDR2 FQNEAQ. The CDR3 totals 15 residues. The junction had 2 bases not matched to a gene; V was cut back by 5 bases and J by 2 bases.

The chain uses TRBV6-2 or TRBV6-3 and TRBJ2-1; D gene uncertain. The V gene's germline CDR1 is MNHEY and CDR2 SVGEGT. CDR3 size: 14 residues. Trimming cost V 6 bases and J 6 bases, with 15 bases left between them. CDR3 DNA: TGTGCCAGCAGCGCCCCGTTGCTCCCCAATGAGCAGTTCTTC. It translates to CASSAPLLPNEQFF.

The chain's CDR3 is CASSYVVASGGEETQYF. The CDR3, as DNA: TGTGCCAGCAGCTATGTAGTGGCTAGCGGGGGAGAAGAGACCCAGTACTTC. The chain links TRBV7-9 to TRBJ2-5, with 10 positions matching TRBD2. CDR3 length: 17 amino acids. The V gene end was trimmed by 4 bases and the J gene end by 3 bases; junction bases not matched to a gene: 11. Germline V CDR1 and CDR2: SEHNR, FQNEAQ (reference sequence). The complete variable domain, with remaining parts taken from reference TRBV7-9 and TRBJ2-5, reads DTGVSQNPRHKITKRGQNVTFRCDPISEHNRLYWYRQTLGQGPEFLTYFQNEAQLEKSRLLSDRFSAERPKGSFSTLEIQRTEQGDSAMYLCASSYVVASGGEETQYFGPGTRLLVL.

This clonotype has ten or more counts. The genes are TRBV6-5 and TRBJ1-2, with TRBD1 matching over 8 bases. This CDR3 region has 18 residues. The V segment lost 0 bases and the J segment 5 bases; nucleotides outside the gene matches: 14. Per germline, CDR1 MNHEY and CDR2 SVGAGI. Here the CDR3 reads CASSYSIGRGLPQYGYTF. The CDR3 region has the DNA TGTGCCAGCAGTTACTCGATCGGCAGGGGGCTCCCTCAGTATGGCTACACCTTC.

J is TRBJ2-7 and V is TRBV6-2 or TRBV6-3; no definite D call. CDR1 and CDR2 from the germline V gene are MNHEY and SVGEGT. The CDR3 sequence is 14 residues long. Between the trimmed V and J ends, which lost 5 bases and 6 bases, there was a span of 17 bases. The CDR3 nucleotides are TGTGCCAGCAGTCCTCCTGGGCTCGCTTCCGAGCAGTACTTC. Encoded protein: CASSPPGLASEQYF.